A single sample gave rise to the 30 T cell receptor beta chains below, sequenced in a study of T cell repertoires in cytomegalovirus infection. TCRdb reprocessed the reads via MiXCR and lists one record per CDR3 protein. The repertoire has more than 150,000 distinct CDR3 sequences, about a quarter of them found once; the top ten carry approximately 10%. Sequencing was performed on PBMCs. These receptor sequences come from a human donor in good health (CMV status not recorded). Some clones in this sample may be carry-over from other donors' samples.

Details on this clonotype: This clone may be a read error of a much larger clone one base away. The genes are TRBV7-2 and TRBJ2-5; maybe TRBD2 (5 bases). This CDR3 is 14 amino acids long. Trimming pared 5 bases from V and 5 bases from J, leaving 15 bases between. Looked up from germline, CDR1 is SGHTA and CDR2 is FQGNSA. The CDR3 bases are TGTGCCAGCAGCCGAAGGTCGGGGTTGGAGACCCAGTACTTC. The encoded protein is CASSRRSGLETQYF.

There are many counts of this clonotype. The chain links TRBV10-2 to TRBJ1-5; D is unclear. Germline V gene data show CDR1 as WSHSY and CDR2 as SAAADI. V lost 2 bases and J 7 bases, leaving 12 bases between the germline ends. This CDR3 has 14 residues. The CDR3 loop is CASSEMTGRQPQHF. The CDR3 DNA follows: TGCGCCAGCAGTGAGATGACTGGAAGGCAGCCCCAGCATTTT.

There are a few counts of this clonotype. V and J are TRBV4-2 and TRBJ1-6; TRBD1 matches 7 bases. This CDR3 has 15 residues. J was trimmed by 7 bases and V by 1 base; bases with no gene match: 4. The germline V gene has CDR1 LGHNA and CDR2 YNFKEQ. CDR3 in amino acids: CASSQGSGGNSPLHF. The CDR3 DNA reads as TGTGCCAGCAGCCAAGGGTCAGGGGGAAATTCACCCCTCCACTTT.

In its sample, this clonotype was seen a few times. The chain is built from TRBV28 and TRBJ2-1, with D possibly matching TRBD2 (5 bases). Germline V gene sequence: CDR1 MDHEN, CDR2 SYDVKM. This CDR3 has 15 residues. V lost 7 bases, J lost 2 bases, and 15 bases lay in between. CDR3 loop: CASTVERNPYNEQFF. CDR3 nucleotides: TGTGCCAGCACTGTGGAGCGGAACCCCTACAATGAGCAGTTCTTC.

This clonotype was found a few times. This chain joins TRBV28 and TRBJ2-4; TRBD2 matches at 12 bases. This CDR3 contains 21 residues. V lost 4 bases to trimming and J lost 0 bases; unmatched junction nucleotides: 16. Germline loops: CDR1 MDHEN, CDR2 SYDVKM. The CDR3 DNA reads as TGTGCCAGCAGTTACTCTGCGGGGCTAGCGGGGGGGAATCTAGCCAAAAACATTCAGTACTTC. Protein sequence: CASSYSAGLAGGNLAKNIQYF.

The chain's CDR3 is CASSDEGQGAKNIQYF. CDR3 nucleotide sequence: TGTGCCAGCAGTGACGAGGGACAGGGGGCCAAAAACATTCAGTACTTC. The V gene is TRBV2, the J gene TRBJ2-4; 10 nucleotides agree with TRBD1. Germline CDR1 SNHLY, CDR2 FYNNEI. This CDR3 is 16 amino acids long. V shed 3 bases and J 1 base; nucleotides not matched to a gene: 3.

The chain joins TRBV9 to TRBJ1-4; unclear D gene. This CDR3 is built from 14 residues. V lost 0 bases to trimming and J lost 8 bases, with 11 bases between them. CDR1 is SGDLS and CDR2 is YYNGEE in the germline V gene. The CDR3 sequence: CASSVEDEDEKLFF. CDR3 DNA: TGTGCCAGCAGCGTAGAGGACGAGGACGAAAAACTGTTTTTT.

Comments on this clonotype: This sequence may be a read error, since a much larger clone differs from it by one base. The CDR3 DNA reads as TGTGCTAGCAGCTTAGATTCCAGAACAGATACGCAGTATTTT. As protein: CASSLDSRTDTQYF. The chain uses TRBV7-6 and TRBJ2-3; D gene ambiguous. This CDR3 spans 14 amino acids. Germline V lookup: CDR1 SGHVS, CDR2 FNYEAQ.

This clonotype has at least ten counts. The chain is built from TRBV6-5 and TRBJ2-7; D perhaps matches TRBD1 (5 bases). Trimming pared 0 bases from V and 5 bases from J, leaving 20 bases between. CDR1 MNHEY and CDR2 SVGAGI come from the germline V gene. The CDR3 covers 17 residues. The CDR3 nucleotides read TGTGCCAGCAGTTACTCCCCTGGTCCAGGGATTATCGACGAGCAGTACTTC. It yields the protein CASSYSPGPGIIDEQYF.

In its sample, this clonotype was seen many times. The chain couples TRBV12-3 or TRBV12-4 to TRBJ2-7; weak D call: TRBD1 (6 bases). The CDR3 is 13 residues long. The ends were cut back, 1 base at V and 3 bases at J, with 7 bases in the middle. This CDR3 is CASSLVRGYEQYF. The CDR3 DNA is TGTGCCAGCAGTTTAGTCAGGGGCTACGAGCAGTACTTC.

This clonotype was seen many times. The rearrangement joins TRBV12-3 or TRBV12-4 to TRBJ2-7; 7 bases line up with TRBD2. There are 14 residues in the CDR3. With 5 bases clipped from V and 1 base from J, the junction kept 5 bases outside the gene matches. The CDR3 coding sequence is TGTGCCAGCAGTCCCTGGGAGGGTTCCTACGAGCAGTACTTC. It specifies CASSPWEGSYEQYF.

This clonotype was observed a single time. The chain couples TRBV2 to TRBJ2-6; D remains unclear. CDR1 is SNHLY, CDR2 FYNNEI, per germline. The V and J ends lost 3 bases and 2 bases respectively, with 8 bases between them. The CDR3 sequence is 15 residues long. CDR3 residues: CASSEIITGANVLTF. The CDR3 region has the DNA TGTGCCAGCAGTGAGATTATTACTGGGGCCAACGTCCTGACTTTC.

The chain employs TRBV5-1 and TRBJ2-3; D gene uncertain. The germline gives CDR1 SGHRS, CDR2 YFSETQ. V lost 0 bases to trimming and J lost 5 bases, with 10 bases between them. This CDR3 region has 14 residues. The CDR3 coding sequence is TGCGCCAGCAGCTTGGAAGATTTTCGAGATACGCAGTATTTT. Translation gives CASSLEDFRDTQYF.

A few counts support this clonotype. The chain uses TRBV7-2 and TRBJ2-5; 9 nucleotides match TRBD1. CDR1 and CDR2 from the germline V gene are SGHTA and FQGNSA. J was trimmed by 5 bases and V by 1 base; bases with no gene match: 11. The CDR3 covers 17 residues. CDR3 coding DNA: TGTGCCAGCAGCTTAGTGGGACAGGGCACGGATTGGGAGACCCAGTACTTC. It yields the protein CASSLVGQGTDWETQYF.

A few counts support this clonotype. The chain is built from TRBV28 and TRBJ2-7; TRBD1 matches 8 bases. The CDR3 is 15 residues long. Germline CDR1 MDHEN, CDR2 SYDVKM. Germline trimming cut 5 bases from V and 2 bases from J; bases unmatched to any gene: 8. This chain's CDR3 is CASSPYSGGAYEQYF. Here the CDR3 DNA reads TGTGCCAGCAGTCCCTACTCAGGGGGCGCCTACGAGCAGTACTTC.

The sample holds a few counts of this clonotype. This chain connects TRBV7-6 to TRBJ2-7; 7 positions match TRBD1. Trimming cost V 6 bases and J 4 bases; bases outside gene matches: 12. Germline assignment: CDR1 SGHVS and CDR2 FNYEAQ. This CDR3 contains 15 residues. This CDR3 is CASSHTGTEFYEQYF. The CDR3 nucleotides read TGTGCCAGCAGTCACACCGGGACAGAGTTTTACGAGCAGTACTTC.

This clonotype occurred many times. The chain is built from TRBV7-9 and TRBJ2-2; D gene ambiguous. CDR1 is SEHNR and CDR2 is FQNEAQ in the germline V gene (reference sequence). CDR3 length: 15 amino acids. V was trimmed by 2 bases and J by 0 bases, leaving 7 bases between them. CDR3 in DNA: TGTGCCAGCAGCTTATACCTTACGAACACCGGGGAGCTGTTTTTT. Protein sequence: CASSLYLTNTGELFF.

This clonotype was counted between two and nine times. The chain couples TRBV12-3 or TRBV12-4 to TRBJ2-3; no clear D gene. The CDR3 runs 14 residues. V lost 5 bases to trimming and J lost 2 bases, with 11 bases between them. The CDR3 here is CASSTLRNTDTQYF. In DNA form, the CDR3 reads TGTGCCAGCAGTACCCTTCGAAACACAGATACGCAGTATTTT.

This rearrangement joins TRBV20-1 to TRBJ2-3; D might be TRBD1 (5 bases). The V gene's germline CDR1 is DFQATT and CDR2 SNEGSKA (reference sequence). The CDR3 covers 13 residues. V was cut by 1 base and J by 4 bases, with 9 bases left in between. The CDR3 region has the DNA TGCAGTGCTAGAGGGGGCGCGGCAGATACGCAGTATTTT. It codes for CSARGGAADTQYF.

In this sample, this clonotype turned up a few times. The rearrangement joins TRBV19 to TRBJ2-1; 12 positions agree with TRBD2. J lost 6 bases, V lost 4 bases, and 4 bases had no gene match. In germline, CDR1 is LNHDA, CDR2 SQIVND (reference sequence). This CDR3 spans 15 amino acids. Here the CDR3 reads CASSTSGGDLNEQFF. The CDR3 DNA is TGTGCCAGTAGTACTAGCGGGGGGGATCTCAATGAGCAGTTCTTC.

The chain links TRBV7-6 to TRBJ2-1; TRBD2 matches 10 bases. CDR1 and CDR2 from the germline V gene are SGHVS and FNYEAQ. The CDR3 sequence is 16 residues long. The V and J ends lost 2 bases and 4 bases, in that order; junction bases with no gene match: 5. For the CDR3, the DNA is TGTGCCAGCAGCTTACGGGGAGCGGGAGGGTACAATGAGCAGTTCTTC. It is translated as CASSLRGAGGYNEQFF. The full variable domain, with the rest looked up from reference TRBV7-6 and TRBJ2-1, is GAGVSQSPRYKVTKRGQDVALRCDPISGHVSLYWYRQALGQGPEFLTYFNYEAQQDKSGLPNDRFSAERPEGSISTLTIQRTEQRDSAMYRCASSLRGAGGYNEQFFGPGTRLTVL.

The chain is built from TRBV5-1 and TRBJ2-2, with 7 bases fitting TRBD2. Trimming cost V 2 bases and J 0 bases; bases outside gene matches: 7. CDR1 is SGHRS, CDR2 YFSETQ, per germline. The CDR3 is made up of 17 amino acids. The CDR3 loop reads CASSFRPSGANTGELFF. The CDR3 DNA reads as TGCGCCAGCAGCTTTCGGCCTAGCGGAGCGAACACCGGGGAGCTGTTTTTT.

CDR3 sequence: CASSYSAPNADTQYF. The DNA of the CDR3 is TGTGCCAGCAGTTACTCGGCGCCTAATGCGGATACGCAGTATTTT. The chain combines TRBV6-5 with TRBJ2-3, with no clear D. Germline-derived CDR1 and CDR2 are MNHEY and SVGAGI. This CDR3 has 15 amino acids. V was shortened by 0 bases and J by 6 bases, with 13 bases between the two germline ends.

The V and J genes are TRBV5-8 and TRBJ1-1, with a possible D match to TRBD1 (6 bases). The germline V and J ends were trimmed by 3 bases and 5 bases, with 17 bases remaining between them. Germline V CDR1 and CDR2: SGHTS, YDEGEE. The CDR3 sequence is 15 residues long. The CDR3 DNA reads TGTGCCAGCAGCTGGGGTGTAGGGGGGAGAACTGAAGCTTTCTTT. Its protein product is CASSWGVGGRTEAFF.

V usage is TRBV14 and J usage is TRBJ2-1; the match to TRBD1 covers 7 bases. The V segment lost 5 bases and the J segment 5 bases; nucleotides outside the gene matches: 6. The CDR3 is made up of 14 amino acids. From germline, CDR1 is SGHDN and CDR2 FVKESK. The DNA of the CDR3 is TGTGCCAGCAGCTGGAGGACAGGACACAATGAGCAGTTCTTC. It specifies CASSWRTGHNEQFF.

Ten or more counts support this clonotype. V and J are TRBV7-2 and TRBJ2-2; 16 nucleotides agree with TRBD2. The junction had 6 bases not matched to a gene; V was cut back by 5 bases and J by 6 bases. The CDR3 contains 17 residues. Germline V lookup: CDR1 SGHTA, CDR2 FQGNSA. Written as DNA, the CDR3 is TGTGCCAGCAGCCGAGCGGGACTAGCGGGAGGGGCCGGGGAGCTGTTTTTT. As protein: CASSRAGLAGGAGELFF.

This chain connects TRBV5-6 to TRBJ2-7; D is uncertain. The CDR3 consists of 12 residues. The germline V and J ends were trimmed by 3 bases and 4 bases, with 8 bases remaining between them. Germline CDR1 reads SGHDT; CDR2 reads YYEEEE. The DNA for the CDR3 is TGTGCCAGCAGCTCTACAGTTTACGAGCAGTACTTC. This sequence encodes CASSSTVYEQYF.

This clonotype was detected only once. The V gene is TRBV20-1, the J gene TRBJ2-1, with 12 bases fitting TRBD2. Germline CDR1 is DFQATT and CDR2 is SNEGSKA (reference sequence). V gave up 1 base and J gave up 9 bases; unmatched junction bases: 4. The CDR3 length is 14 residues. The CDR3, as DNA: TGCAGTGCTAGAGCACTAGCGGGAGGAGTTGAGCAGTTCTTC. It specifies CSARALAGGVEQFF.

This clonotype has at least ten counts. The chain couples TRBV28 to TRBJ2-7; D remains unclear. Trimming removed 4 bases from V and 4 bases from J, with 20 bases in between. The CDR3 runs 16 residues. The germline V gene encodes CDR1 MDHEN and CDR2 SYDVKM. This chain's CDR3 is CASSSEQKWSEYEQYF. The DNA for the CDR3 is TGTGCCAGCAGTTCAGAACAAAAGTGGAGCGAATACGAGCAGTACTTC.

This clonotype was found a few times. V gene TRBV28 combines with J gene TRBJ2-7; D is uncertain. V was shortened by 4 bases and J by 2 bases, with 6 bases between the two germline ends. CDR1 MDHEN and CDR2 SYDVKM come from the germline V gene. This CDR3 contains 12 residues. CDR3: CASSSTAYEQYF. As DNA, the CDR3 is TGTGCCAGCAGTTCGACTGCCTACGAGCAGTACTTC.